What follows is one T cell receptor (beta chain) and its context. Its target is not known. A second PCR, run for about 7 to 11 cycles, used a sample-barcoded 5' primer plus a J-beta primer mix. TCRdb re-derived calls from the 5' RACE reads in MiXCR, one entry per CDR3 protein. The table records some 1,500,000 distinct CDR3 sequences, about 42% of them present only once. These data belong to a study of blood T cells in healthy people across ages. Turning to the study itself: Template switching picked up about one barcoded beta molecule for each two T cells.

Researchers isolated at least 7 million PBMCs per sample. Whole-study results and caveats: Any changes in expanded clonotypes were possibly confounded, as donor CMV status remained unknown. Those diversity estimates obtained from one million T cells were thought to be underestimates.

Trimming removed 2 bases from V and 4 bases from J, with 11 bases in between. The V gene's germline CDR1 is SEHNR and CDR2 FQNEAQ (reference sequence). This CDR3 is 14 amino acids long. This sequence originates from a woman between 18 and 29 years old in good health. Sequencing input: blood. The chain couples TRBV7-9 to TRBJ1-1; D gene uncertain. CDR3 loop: CASSLRSGVTEAFF. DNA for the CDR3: TGTGCCAGCAGCTTAAGGTCCGGGGTCACTGAAGCTTTCTTT.